A single sample is the source of the 25 T cell receptor beta chains below, sequenced in a study of Ad26.COV2.S vaccination and SARS-CoV-2 variants. Assay: immunoSEQ multiplex PCR; the TCRdb copy retains only in-frame clones and omits some. This table holds a few hundred thousand clones, about 90% found once. The treatment was: about 20 received Ad26.COV2.S at low or high dose, single or two shots; roughly five received placebo; per-sample allocation not given. It was on day 63 after the first vaccine or placebo injection that samples were taken. The source was peripheral blood, collected in a trial of Ad26.COV2.S vaccine versus placebo. These receptors came from a person between 18 and 59 years old who received the Ad26.COV2.S COVID-19 vaccine or a placebo.

The CDR3, as DNA: TGTGCCAGCTATTCCCGAGGGCTATATGGCTACACCTTC. Its translation is CASYSRGLYGYTF. The chain has TRBV13 and TRBJ1-2; D ambiguous. From germline, CDR1 is PRHDT and CDR2 FYEKMQ (reference sequence). The CDR3 is 13 amino acids. V was cut by 8 bases and J by 5 bases, with 15 bases left in between.

V is TRBV27 and J is TRBJ2-1, with 8 bases identical to TRBD2. The ends lost 4 bases at V and 5 bases at J; junction bases unmatched: 10. This CDR3 is built from 16 residues. CDR1 MNHEY and CDR2 SMNVEV come from the germline V gene (reference sequence). DNA of the CDR3: TGTGCCAGCAGTTCCCTTAGCGGGGACCTACACAATGAGCAGTTCTTC. It encodes CASSSLSGDLHNEQFF.

The rearrangement joins TRBV28 to TRBJ2-3; 11 nucleotides agree with TRBD1. The CDR3 spans 16 residues. With 6 bases clipped from V and 5 bases from J, the junction kept 10 bases outside the gene matches. Germline CDR1 is MDHEN and CDR2 is SYDVKM. The CDR3: CASSSRDRGSVDTQYF. The CDR3 DNA reads as TGTGCCAGCAGCTCCAGGGACAGGGGGTCGGTAGATACGCAGTATTTT.

This sequence joins TRBV5-4 and TRBJ2-5; D may be TRBD1 (5 bases). The CDR3 runs 13 residues. The ends were cut back, 0 bases at V and 5 bases at J, with 8 bases in the middle. Looked up from germline, CDR1 is SGHNT and CDR2 is YYREEE (reference sequence). The CDR3 DNA reads as TGTGCCAGCAGCTTGGTAGGGGCCGAGACCCAGTACTTC. Amino acids: CASSLVGAETQYF.

The chain has TRBV12-5 and TRBJ2-3; 9 nucleotides align to TRBD1. CDR1 is LGHNT and CDR2 is FRNRAP in the germline V gene. V trimming: 6 bases; J trimming: 1 base; junction bases outside the gene matches: 8. This CDR3 region has 16 residues. The CDR3 nucleotides are TGTGCTAGTGGAAGACAGGGGGAACGGGGCACAGATACGCAGTATTTT. Amino acid sequence: CASGRQGERGTDTQYF.

The chain links TRBV30 to TRBJ2-5; D is uncertain. The CDR3 consists of 13 residues. The germline V and J ends were trimmed by 2 bases and 5 bases, with 12 bases remaining between them. The germline gives CDR1 GTSNPN, CDR2 SVGIG (reference sequence). CDR3 bases: TGTGCCTGGAGTCCCCACCTCGGGGAGACCCAGTACTTC. Its protein is CAWSPHLGETQYF.

This clone was counted a single time. The chain employs TRBV28 and TRBJ1-1, with D unresolved. The CDR3 is 14 residues long. V lost 2 bases and J 0 bases, leaving 7 bases between the germline ends. Germline-derived CDR1 and CDR2 are MDHEN and SYDVKM. Here the CDR3 reads CASSLAAMNTEAFF. CDR3 in DNA: TGTGCCAGCAGTTTAGCGGCTATGAACACTGAAGCTTTCTTT. The full variable domain, its missing parts supplied by reference TRBV28 and TRBJ1-1, is DVKVTQSSRYLVKRTGEKVFLECVQDMDHENMFWYRQDPGLGLRLIYFSYDVKMKEKGDIPEGYSVSREKKERFSLILESASTNQTSMYLCASSLAAMNTEAFFGQGTRLTVV.

The rearrangement links TRBV28 to TRBJ1-4; D is perhaps TRBD1 (6 bases). The germline V gene has CDR1 MDHEN and CDR2 SYDVKM. The length of the CDR3 is 15 residues. Trimming took off 4 bases at V and 8 bases at J, with 17 bases between the two ends. The CDR3, as DNA: TGTGCCAGCAGTTCTCAGGGGTCCCCCAGAGAAAAACTGTTTTTT. Its protein product is CASSSQGSPREKLFF.

The chain is built from TRBV5-1 and TRBJ1-4, with a possible D match to TRBD1 (6 bases). V dropped 2 bases and J dropped 4 bases, with 12 bases sitting between them. The CDR3 length is 15 residues. Germline assignment: CDR1 SGHRS and CDR2 YFSETQ. CDR3 DNA: TGCGCCAGCAGCTTCCAGGGGACCAATAATGAAAAACTGTTTTTT. This sequence encodes CASSFQGTNNEKLFF. Full variable domain (missing parts from reference TRBV5-1 and TRBJ1-4): KAGVTQTPRYLIKTRGQQVTLSCSPISGHRSVSWYQQTPGQGLQFLFEYFSETQRNKGNFPGRFSGRQFSNSRSEMNVSTLELGDSALYLCASSFQGTNNEKLFFGSGTQLSVL.

The chain recombines TRBV29-1 with TRBJ2-1, with 13 bases lining up with TRBD2. The CDR3 is 16 amino acids. The germline CDR1 and CDR2 sequences are SQVTM and ANQGSEA. The ends lost 4 bases at V and 2 bases at J; junction bases unmatched: 5. CDR3 coding DNA: TGCAGCGTTGTAGGCGGGACTAGCGGGGCCTACAATGAGCAGTTCTTC. It codes for CSVVGGTSGAYNEQFF.

This clone has just a few counts. The chain links TRBV5-4 to TRBJ2-3; tentative D call: TRBD2 (6 bases). Germline CDR1 and CDR2: SGHNT and YYREEE (reference sequence). This CDR3 comprises 14 residues. The CDR3 sequence: CAMRRGLSADTQYF. The CDR3 DNA reads TGTGCTATGCGGCGGGGTTTATCGGCAGATACGCAGTATTTT.

The genes are TRBV6-1 and TRBJ2-3; 12 positions agree with TRBD2. Per the germline V gene, CDR1 is MNHNS and CDR2 is SASEGT. The CDR3 runs to 15 residues. Trimming at V came to 2 bases and at J to 3 bases, leaving 0 bases not matched to a gene. CDR3 region: CASSETSGGTDTQYF. CDR3 in DNA: TGTGCCAGCAGTGAAACTAGCGGGGGGACAGATACGCAGTATTTT.

This clone was counted a few times. V gene TRBV10-3 combines with J gene TRBJ2-7; D possibly corresponds to TRBD2 (6 bases). Germline V CDR1 and CDR2: ENHRY, SYGVKD. This CDR3 is built from 15 residues. The germline V and J ends were trimmed by 7 bases and 3 bases, with 19 bases remaining between them. The CDR3 loop is CAIIQNLGGFYEQYF. The CDR3 DNA follows: TGTGCCATCATCCAAAACCTGGGAGGTTTCTACGAGCAGTACTTC.

The chain recombines TRBV11-2 with TRBJ1-3; no firm D call. V gave up 8 bases and J gave up 3 bases, with 5 bases separating them. The CDR3 runs 11 residues. Looked up from germline, CDR1 is SGHAT and CDR2 is FQNNGV. CDR3 nucleotides: TGTGCCAGCGGAAGTGGAAACACCATATATTTT. It translates to CASGSGNTIYF.

The V gene is TRBV5-8, the J gene TRBJ1-2; tentatively, D is TRBD1 (5 bases). Per germline, CDR1 SGHTS and CDR2 YDEGEE. The CDR3 loop spans 17 amino acids. Trimming stripped 7 bases from V and 4 bases from J, with 26 bases between. The CDR3 loop reads CASRRSDRRYLFYGYTF. The CDR3 DNA sequence: TGTGCCAGCCGCCGGAGTGACAGAAGATATCTCTTCTATGGCTACACCTTC. Filled out from reference TRBV5-8 and TRBJ1-2, the complete variable domain reads EAGVTQSPTHLIKTRGQQATLRCSPISGHTSVYWYQQALGLGLQFLLWYDEGEERNRGNFPPRFSGRQFPNYSSELNVNALELEDSALYLCASRRSDRRYLFYGYTFGSGTRLTVV.

This clone was detected once. The J gene is TRBJ2-2, the V gene TRBV7-2, with TRBD2 matching 11 bases. The CDR3 has 16 residues. The V and J ends lost 5 bases and 3 bases, in that order; junction bases with no gene match: 5. Looked up from germline, CDR1 is SGHTA and CDR2 is FQGNSA. Written as DNA, the CDR3 is TGTGCCAGCAGCCAAACTAGCGGGGGCTACACCGGGGAGCTGTTTTTT. This gives the protein CASSQTSGGYTGELFF.

This clone was observed once. V and J are TRBV28 and TRBJ2-2; D is unclear. The V gene lost 7 bases and the J gene lost 0 bases, with 12 bases spanning the gap. CDR3 length: 15 residues. Germline CDR1 MDHEN, CDR2 SYDVKM. CDR3 sequence (DNA): TGTGCCAGCACTCCCCGGACCGCGAACACCGGGGAGCTGTTTTTT. It encodes CASTPRTANTGELFF.

The V call is TRBV5-5, the J call TRBJ2-7; 8 nucleotides align to TRBD1. CDR3 length: 14 amino acids. With V trimmed by 4 bases and J by 3 bases, 6 bases remained unmatched. Germline CDR1 is SGHKS and CDR2 is YYEKEE (reference sequence). The CDR3 spells CASSIRQGIYEQYF. CDR3 coding DNA: TGTGCCAGCAGCATACGACAGGGGATCTACGAGCAGTACTTC. Together with reference TRBV5-5 and TRBJ2-7, the CDR3 gives the full variable domain: DAGVTQSPTHLIKTRGQQVTLRCSPISGHKSVSWYQQVLGQGPQFIFQYYEKEERGRGNFPDRFSARQFPNYSSELNVNALLLGDSALYLCASSIRQGIYEQYFGPGTRLTVT.

The count of this clone is one. V and J are TRBV18 and TRBJ2-7; no clear D gene. The CDR3 loop spans 12 amino acids. Germline V gives CDR1 KGHSH, CDR2 LQKENI. Trimming removed 4 bases at V and 3 bases at J, with 7 bases between. CDR3 loop: CASSRHLYEQYF. CDR3 in DNA: TGTGCCAGCTCACGCCACCTCTACGAGCAGTACTTC.

The V and J genes are TRBV27 and TRBJ2-6; D might be TRBD1 or TRBD2, each matching 5 bases. Germline values: CDR1 MNHEY, CDR2 SMNVEV (reference sequence). Trimming removed 2 bases at V and 0 bases at J, with 14 bases between. The CDR3 runs 18 residues. Here the CDR3 DNA reads TGTGCCAGCAGTTTACACCAGGGTGGGAGCTCTGGGGCCAACGTCCTGACTTTC. It translates to CASSLHQGGSSGANVLTF.

This chain joins TRBV30 and TRBJ2-7, with D maybe TRBD2 (6 bases). CDR1 is GTSNPN and CDR2 is SVGIG in the germline V gene (reference sequence). This CDR3 comprises 11 residues. Trimming pared 3 bases from V and 3 bases from J, leaving 6 bases between. CDR3: CAWRRGYEQYF. The CDR3, as DNA: TGTGCCTGGAGGCGGGGCTACGAGCAGTACTTC.

The chain is built from TRBV29-1 and TRBJ1-1, with 7 bases aligning to TRBD1. The V gene's germline CDR1 is SQVTM and CDR2 ANQGSEA. V was clipped by 7 bases and J by 4 bases; unmatched bases: 3. The CDR3 has 11 amino acids. CDR3 DNA: TGCAGCGGGGACAGTTTCACTGAAGCTTTCTTT. Protein sequence: CSGDSFTEAFF. Full variable domain (rest looked up from reference TRBV29-1 and TRBJ1-1): SAVISQKPSRDICQRGTSLTIQCQVDSQVTMMFWYRQQPGQSLTLIATANQGSEATYESGFVIDKFPISRPNLTFSTLTVSNMSPEDSSIYLCSGDSFTEAFFGQGTRLTVV.

The sample holds a few counts of this clone. The chain combines TRBV9 with TRBJ2-3; the match to TRBD2 covers 9 bases. Looked up from germline, CDR1 is SGDLS and CDR2 is YYNGEE. This CDR3 region has 16 residues. Germline trimming cut 0 bases from V and 4 bases from J; bases unmatched to any gene: 6. CDR3 in DNA: TGTGCCAGCAGCGTAGGGACTAGCGTATCCTCAGATACGCAGTATTTT. Translated: CASSVGTSVSSDTQYF.

The rearrangement joins TRBV5-1 to TRBJ2-1, with TRBD1 as a possible D gene (5 bases). Trimming left V 2 bases short and J 7 bases short, with 13 bases between. CDR3 size: 14 residues. Germline V CDR1 and CDR2: SGHRS, YFSETQ. The CDR3 DNA reads TGCGCCAGCAGCTTCGTATTCAGGGAAAATGAGCAGTTCTTC. This gives the protein CASSFVFRENEQFF.

The V gene is TRBV19, the J gene TRBJ2-1; 8 nucleotides agree with TRBD1. V was clipped by 6 bases and J by 3 bases; unmatched bases: 10. Germline values: CDR1 LNHDA, CDR2 SQIVND (reference sequence). The CDR3 totals 16 residues. The CDR3: CASSWGAGGVYNEQFF. In DNA form, the CDR3 reads TGTGCCAGTAGCTGGGGGGCAGGGGGCGTCTACAATGAGCAGTTCTTC.